This TCR beta chain derives from a study of beta chain features in type 1 diabetes. CDR3 size: 13 residues. CDR1 is GTSNPN, CDR2 SVGIG, per germline (reference sequence). Trimming removed 0 bases from V and 8 bases from J, with 13 bases in between. Expressed TCRB transcripts were sequenced after all isolated RNA was converted to cDNA. The data were produced by immunoSEQ multiplex PCR, yet TCRdb's version contains in-frame clones alone and is incomplete. The sample yields a few hundred thousand clones, approximately 14% seen once. Source material: naive CD4+ T cells from blood. This sequence originates from a man aged 25 to 40 in good health. The chain links TRBV30 to TRBJ1-2; D not resolved. Here the CDR3 reads CAWSVGGAFGYTF. The CDR3 nucleotides are TGTGCCTGGAGTGTAGGCGGCGCGTTCGGCTACACCTTC. Variable domain in full (rest from reference TRBV30 and TRBJ1-2): SQTIHQWPATLVQPVGSPLSLECTVEGTSNPNLYWYRQAAGRGLQLLFYSVGIGQISSEVPQNLSASRPQDRQFILSSKKLLLSDSGFYLCAWSVGGAFGYTFGSGTRLTVV.